The 23 T cell receptor beta chains below were found in one sample sequenced in a study of shared clonotypes between healthy human individuals. The repertoire was sequenced with immunoSEQ multiplex PCR; TCRdb's copy has only in-frame clones and lacks some. Among about 2.4 million clones listed, 90% to 95% were seen once. What was sequenced was naive CD4+ T cells from PBMCs. Documented subset: CD45RA+ positively selected. Receptors originate from a man between 18 and 35 years old in good health. Some clones in this sample may be carry-over from other donors' samples.

Of note for this clone: Other DNA sequences of this sample code for an identical CDR3. This sequence joins TRBV5-4 and TRBJ2-5, with D uncertain. The CDR3 totals 13 residues. The V and J ends lost 0 bases and 4 bases respectively, with 7 bases between them. Germline loops: CDR1 SGHNT, CDR2 YYREEE (reference sequence). CDR3 loop: CASSLAPGETQYF. In DNA form, the CDR3 reads TGTGCCAGCAGCTTGGCGCCGGGAGAGACCCAGTACTTC.

CDR3 DNA: TGTGCCTGGACCCCGTGGGGCCAAGTCGGAGCCAAAAACATTCAGTACTTC. Encoded protein: CAWTPWGQVGAKNIQYF. The chain combines TRBV30 with TRBJ2-4, with D maybe TRBD1 (5 bases). CDR3 length: 17 residues. Deletions cut 4 bases from V and 0 bases from J, with 19 bases between. The germline CDR1 and CDR2 sequences are GTSNPN and SVGIG (reference sequence).

V is TRBV5-1 and J is TRBJ2-2; D gene unclear. Looked up from germline, CDR1 is SGHRS and CDR2 is YFSETQ. V was shortened by 4 bases and J by 8 bases, with 12 bases between the two germline ends. The CDR3 extends over 13 amino acids. The CDR3 here is CASSPGPSGELFF. CDR3 sequence (DNA): TGCGCCAGCAGCCCCGGCCCCTCGGGGGAGCTGTTTTTT.

The chain combines TRBV28 with TRBJ2-7; no clear D. CDR1 and CDR2 from the germline V gene are MDHEN and SYDVKM. The V gene lost 5 bases and the J gene lost 4 bases, with 6 bases spanning the gap. The CDR3 has 11 amino acids. The CDR3 protein is CASSNLYEQYF. As DNA, the CDR3 is TGTGCCAGCAGTAACCTATACGAGCAGTACTTC. Filled out from reference TRBV28 and TRBJ2-7, the complete variable domain reads DVKVTQSSRYLVKRTGEKVFLECVQDMDHENMFWYRQDPGLGLRLIYFSYDVKMKEKGDIPEGYSVSREKKERFSLILESASTNQTSMYLCASSNLYEQYFGPGTRLTVT.

The CDR3 nucleotides read TGTGCCATCACAAGCGGGATCCCCTACAATGAGCAGTTCTTC. Protein sequence: CAITSGIPYNEQFF. The V and J genes are TRBV10-3 and TRBJ2-1, with 7 positions matching TRBD2. Losses at the gene ends were 7 bases for V and 2 bases for J; bases not matched to a gene: 5. The CDR3 runs to 14 residues. Germline V gives CDR1 ENHRY, CDR2 SYGVKD.

The chain links TRBV20-1 to TRBJ2-7; D perhaps matches TRBD2 (6 bases). The V gene's germline CDR1 is DFQATT and CDR2 SNEGSKA (reference sequence). V lost 8 bases to trimming and J lost 5 bases, with 13 bases between them. CDR3 size: 11 residues. The CDR3 is CSSPGRNEQYF. CDR3 coding DNA: TGCAGTAGCCCGGGGAGGAACGAGCAGTACTTC.

The rearrangement links TRBV19 to TRBJ1-1; D is perhaps TRBD1 (5 bases). The CDR3 length is 19 residues. Trimming cost V 5 bases and J 7 bases, with 32 bases left between them. From germline, CDR1 is LNHDA and CDR2 SQIVND (reference sequence). The CDR3 here is CASSPQTYSVRAIVSEAFF. CDR3 nucleotide sequence: TGTGCCAGTAGTCCCCAAACCTATTCGGTCAGGGCAATTGTAAGTGAAGCTTTCTTT.

V usage is TRBV6-1 and J usage is TRBJ1-6; D remains unclear. V dropped 7 bases and J dropped 9 bases, with 19 bases sitting between them. The CDR3 spans 15 residues. Germline V CDR1 and CDR2: MNHNS, SASEGT. DNA of the CDR3: TGTGCCAGCACCGAAGTTGGGCCTGGTCGTTCACCCCTCCACTTT. Amino acid sequence: CASTEVGPGRSPLHF.

The rearrangement joins TRBV28 to TRBJ2-4; 8 bases match TRBD2. This CDR3 comprises 14 residues. The trim removed 3 bases at V and 5 bases at J, leaving 3 bases unmatched. CDR1 MDHEN and CDR2 SYDVKM come from the germline V gene. The CDR3 here is CASSLRGAQNIQYF. Here the CDR3 DNA reads TGTGCCAGCAGTTTGCGGGGGGCCCAAAACATTCAGTACTTC.

The chain uses TRBV4-3 and TRBJ2-1; D might be TRBD2 (5 bases). The germline V gene encodes CDR1 LGHNA and CDR2 YSLEER. This CDR3 has 15 amino acids. V was clipped by 3 bases and J by 8 bases, with 17 bases between them. DNA for the CDR3: TGCGCCAGCAGCCAGCGACTAAACATAGCGTATGAGCAGTTCTTC. It yields the protein CASSQRLNIAYEQFF.

The J gene is TRBJ1-1, the V gene TRBV6-5; D is ambiguous. The CDR3 sequence is 14 residues long. With 2 bases removed from V and 3 bases from J, the gap between germline ends came to 10 bases. Per germline, CDR1 MNHEY and CDR2 SVGAGI. For the CDR3, the DNA is TGTGCCAGCAGTTACAAGGATCGGGACACTGAAGCTTTCTTT. This encodes CASSYKDRDTEAFF.

V is TRBV6-1 and J is TRBJ1-4, with 7 bases that match TRBD1. The CDR3 is 15 residues long. Trimming took 6 bases from V and 13 from J; bases not matched to a gene: 17. From germline, CDR1 is MNHNS and CDR2 SASEGT. The CDR3 bases are TGTGCCAGCAGCGCTGGGACAGCCATAATGATGGGACTGTTTTTT. Residues: CASSAGTAIMMGLFF.

The chain uses TRBV20-1 and TRBJ2-7, with D perhaps TRBD2 (5 bases). This CDR3 comprises 11 residues. Trimming cost V 8 bases and J 5 bases, with 13 bases left between them. Germline V lookup: CDR1 DFQATT, CDR2 SNEGSKA (reference sequence). CDR3 in DNA: TGCAGTCCACTAGGTTCCCACGAGCAGTACTTC. This translates into CSPLGSHEQYF.

V usage is TRBV10-3 and J usage is TRBJ2-1, with D possibly called TRBD1 or TRBD2 (5 bases each). Trimming removed 4 bases from V and 8 bases from J, with 18 bases in between. The CDR3 contains 15 residues. Germline V CDR1 and CDR2: ENHRY, SYGVKD. The DNA of the CDR3 is TGTGCCATCAGTGGGCAAGGGGCTAGCAGAGATGAGCAGTTCTTC. Amino acids: CAISGQGASRDEQFF.

This clone appeared a single time. J is TRBJ2-7 and V is TRBV5-1, with D perhaps given as TRBD1 or TRBD2 (5 bases each). The CDR3 runs to 13 residues. The ends were cut back, 0 bases at V and 5 bases at J, with 9 bases in the middle. Germline V gene lookup returns CDR1 SGHRS and CDR2 YFSETQ. The DNA of the CDR3 is TGCGCCAGCAGCTTGGAAAGGGACCACGAGCAGTACTTC. Its translation: CASSLERDHEQYF. Looking up the rest from reference TRBV5-1 and TRBJ2-7 gives the full variable domain: KAGVTQTPRYLIKTRGQQVTLSCSPISGHRSVSWYQQTPGQGLQFLFEYFSETQRNKGNFPGRFSGRQFSNSRSEMNVSTLELGDSALYLCASSLERDHEQYFGPGTRLTVT.

For the CDR3, the DNA is TGTGCCAGTACCCGACAGGGGAGCCCTTCACCCCTCCACTTT. Translated: CASTRQGSPSPLHF. J is TRBJ1-6 and V is TRBV19; the match to TRBD1 covers 8 bases. The CDR3 has 14 residues. Trimming at V came to 7 bases and at J to 9 bases, leaving 8 bases not matched to a gene. CDR1 and CDR2 from the germline V gene are LNHDA and SQIVND (reference sequence).

The rearrangement joins TRBV5-8 to TRBJ1-5; D remains unclear. The CDR3 contains 16 residues. Germline V gene data show CDR1 as SGHTS and CDR2 as YDEGEE. Between the trimmed V and J ends, which lost 0 bases and 0 bases, there was a span of 10 bases. The CDR3 region is CASSLGTVYSNQPQHF. CDR3 in DNA: TGTGCCAGCAGCTTGGGGACGGTATATAGCAATCAGCCCCAGCATTTT.

V gene TRBV7-8 combines with J gene TRBJ1-5; D gene ambiguous. The CDR3 totals 15 residues. The V end was cut by 4 bases, the J end by 2 bases, with 12 bases between. Per germline, CDR1 SGHVS and CDR2 FQNEAQ. The DNA for the CDR3 is TGTGCCAGCAGCTCCATACTCGGGGGCAATCAGCCCCAGCATTTT. This codes for CASSSILGGNQPQHF. Full variable domain (outside the CDR3, taken from reference TRBV7-8 and TRBJ1-5): GAGVSQSPRYKVAKRGQDVALRCDPISGHVSLFWYQQALGQGPEFLTYFQNEAQLDKSGLPSDRFFAERPEGSVSTLKIQRTQQEDSAVYLCASSSILGGNQPQHFGDGTRLSIL.

This rearrangement joins TRBV27 to TRBJ1-2; D gene ambiguous. V lost 4 bases and J lost 4, with 22 bases in between. Germline lookup yields CDR1 MNHEY and CDR2 SMNVEV (reference sequence). The CDR3 runs to 17 residues. The CDR3, as DNA: TGTGCCAGCAGTTCCTCGCGGGCCAAGCCTTCAGCCTATGGCTACACCTTC. Protein sequence: CASSSSRAKPSAYGYTF.

The rearrangement links TRBV6-6 to TRBJ1-1, with D possibly being TRBD1 (6 bases). There are 14 residues in the CDR3. The V end was cut by 6 bases, the J end by 5 bases, with 16 bases between. Germline V gene data show CDR1 as MNHNY and CDR2 as SVGAGI (reference sequence). The chain's CDR3 is CASRPGTRQTEAFF. The CDR3 DNA follows: TGTGCCAGCAGACCCGGGACACGGCAGACTGAAGCTTTCTTT.

The chain links TRBV7-9 to TRBJ1-2, with D possibly being TRBD1 (5 bases). Germline CDR1 reads SEHNR; CDR2 reads FQNEAQ (reference sequence). The CDR3 is 16 residues long. V gave up 5 bases and J gave up 3 bases, with 19 bases separating them. The CDR3 nucleotides are TGTGCCAGCAGCCTTAGGCAGGGCTTAAGCCACTATGGCTACACCTTC. The encoded protein is CASSLRQGLSHYGYTF.

The chain carries TRBV19 and TRBJ1-5; D is uncertain. This CDR3 has 14 amino acids. V gave up 10 bases and J gave up 4 bases, with 17 bases separating them. Germline V gives CDR1 LNHDA, CDR2 SQIVND (reference sequence). CDR3 sequence (DNA): TGTGCCAAACGAAAACCCAGGTTAAATCAGCCCCAGCATTTT. Translated: CAKRKPRLNQPQHF.

Of note for this clone: The identical CDR3 is also encoded by other nucleotide sequences in the sample. The chain has TRBV11-2 and TRBJ2-1; 8 bases agree with TRBD2. The germline gives CDR1 SGHAT, CDR2 FQNNGV. With 4 bases clipped from V and 6 bases from J, the junction kept 5 bases outside the gene matches. The CDR3 covers 14 residues. CDR3 residues: CASSSGTSLNEQFF. CDR3 sequence (DNA): TGTGCCAGCAGCTCCGGGACTAGTCTCAATGAGCAGTTCTTC.